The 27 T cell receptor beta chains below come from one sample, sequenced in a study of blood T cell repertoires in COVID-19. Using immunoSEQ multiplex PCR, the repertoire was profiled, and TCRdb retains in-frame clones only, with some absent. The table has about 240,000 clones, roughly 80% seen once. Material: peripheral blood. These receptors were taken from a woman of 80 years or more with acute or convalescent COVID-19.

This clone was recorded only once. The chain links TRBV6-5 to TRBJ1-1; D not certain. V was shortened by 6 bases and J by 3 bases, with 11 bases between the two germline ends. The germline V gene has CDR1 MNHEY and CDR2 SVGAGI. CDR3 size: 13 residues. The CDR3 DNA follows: TGTGCCAGCAGCCAAGACTGGGACACTGAAGCTTTCTTT. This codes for CASSQDWDTEAFF.

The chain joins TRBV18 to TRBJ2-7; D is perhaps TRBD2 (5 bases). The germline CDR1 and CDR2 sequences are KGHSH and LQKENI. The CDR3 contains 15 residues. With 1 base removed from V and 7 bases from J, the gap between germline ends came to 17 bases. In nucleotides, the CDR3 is TGTGCCAGCTCACCACGCGGGTTAACATACGAGGAGCAGTACTTC. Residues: CASSPRGLTYEEQYF.

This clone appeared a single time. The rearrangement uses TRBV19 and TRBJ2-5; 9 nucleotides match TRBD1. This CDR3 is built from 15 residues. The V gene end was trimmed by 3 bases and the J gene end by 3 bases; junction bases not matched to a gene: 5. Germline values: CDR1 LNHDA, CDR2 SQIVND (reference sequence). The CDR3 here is CASSMGDRAEETQYF. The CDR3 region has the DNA TGTGCCAGTAGTATGGGGGACAGGGCGGAAGAGACCCAGTACTTC.

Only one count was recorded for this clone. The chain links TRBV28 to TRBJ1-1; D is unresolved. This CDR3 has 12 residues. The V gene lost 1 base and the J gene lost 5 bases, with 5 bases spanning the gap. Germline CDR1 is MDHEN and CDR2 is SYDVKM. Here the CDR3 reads CASSLSRTEAFF. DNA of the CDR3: TGTGCCAGCAGTTTATCGAGGACTGAAGCTTTCTTT.

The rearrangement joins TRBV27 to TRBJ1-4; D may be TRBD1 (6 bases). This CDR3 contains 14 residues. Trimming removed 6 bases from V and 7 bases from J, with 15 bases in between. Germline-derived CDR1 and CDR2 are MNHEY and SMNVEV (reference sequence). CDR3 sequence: CASSLTGVGEKLFF. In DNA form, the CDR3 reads TGTGCCAGCAGCTTGACAGGAGTGGGTGAAAAACTGTTTTTT. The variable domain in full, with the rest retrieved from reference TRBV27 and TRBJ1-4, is EAQVTQNPRYLITVTGKKLTVTCSQNMNHEYMSWYRQDPGLGLRQIYYSMNVEVTDKGDVPEGYKVSRKEKRNFPLILESPSPNQTSLYFCASSLTGVGEKLFFGSGTQLSVL.

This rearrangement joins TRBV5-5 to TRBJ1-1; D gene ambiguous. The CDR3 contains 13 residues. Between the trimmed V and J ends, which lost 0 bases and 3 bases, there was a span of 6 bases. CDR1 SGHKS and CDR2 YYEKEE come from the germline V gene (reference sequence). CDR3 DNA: TGTGCCAGCAGCTTGGCCCCCGACACTGAAGCTTTCTTT. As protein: CASSLAPDTEAFF.

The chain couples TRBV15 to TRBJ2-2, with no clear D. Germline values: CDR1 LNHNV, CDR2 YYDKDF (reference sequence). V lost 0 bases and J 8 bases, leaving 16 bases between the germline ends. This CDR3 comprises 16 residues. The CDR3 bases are TGTGCCACCAGCAGAGATCCACAGCCCCATCCGGGGGAGCTGTTTTTT. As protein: CATSRDPQPHPGELFF.

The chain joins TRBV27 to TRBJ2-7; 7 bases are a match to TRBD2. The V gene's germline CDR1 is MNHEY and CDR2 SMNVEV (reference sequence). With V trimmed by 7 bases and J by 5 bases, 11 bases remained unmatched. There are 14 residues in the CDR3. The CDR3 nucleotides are TGTGCCAGCAAAGGCCACGGGGGGACCCACGAGCAGTACTTC. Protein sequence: CASKGHGGTHEQYF.

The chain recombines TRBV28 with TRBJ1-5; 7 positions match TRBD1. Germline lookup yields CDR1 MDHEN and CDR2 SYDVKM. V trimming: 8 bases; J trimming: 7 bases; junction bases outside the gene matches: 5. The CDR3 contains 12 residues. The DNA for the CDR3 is TGTGCCAGCGGGCTCAGGGGGCAGCCCCAGCATTTT. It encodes CASGLRGQPQHF.

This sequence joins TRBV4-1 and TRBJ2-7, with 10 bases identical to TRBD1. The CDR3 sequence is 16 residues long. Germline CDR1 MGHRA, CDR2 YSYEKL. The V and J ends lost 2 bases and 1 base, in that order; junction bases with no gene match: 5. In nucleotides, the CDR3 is TGCGCCAGCAGCCAAAACCGGGACAGGGGATCCTACGAGCAGTACTTC. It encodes CASSQNRDRGSYEQYF.

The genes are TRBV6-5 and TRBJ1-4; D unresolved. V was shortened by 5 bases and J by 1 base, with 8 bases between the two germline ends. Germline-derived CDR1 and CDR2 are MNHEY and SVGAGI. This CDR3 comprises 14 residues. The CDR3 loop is CASSIPGTNEKLFF. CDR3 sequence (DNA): TGTGCCAGCAGTATTCCAGGAACTAATGAAAAACTGTTTTTT.

The CDR3 protein is CASRRQGASNEKLFF. CDR3 nucleotides: TGTGCCAGCAGGCGACAGGGGGCATCTAATGAAAAACTGTTTTTT. J is TRBJ1-4 and V is TRBV28; 10 bases match TRBD1. J was trimmed by 3 bases and V by 6 bases; bases with no gene match: 4. Germline-derived CDR1 and CDR2 are MDHEN and SYDVKM. This CDR3 spans 15 amino acids.

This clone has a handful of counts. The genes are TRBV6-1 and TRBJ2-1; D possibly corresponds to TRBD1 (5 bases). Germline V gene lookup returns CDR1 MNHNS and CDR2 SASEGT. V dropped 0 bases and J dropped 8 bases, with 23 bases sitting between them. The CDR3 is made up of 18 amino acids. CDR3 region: CASSEALVGAAVGDEQFF. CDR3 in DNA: TGTGCCAGCAGTGAAGCACTTGTAGGGGCCGCGGTCGGTGATGAGCAGTTCTTC.

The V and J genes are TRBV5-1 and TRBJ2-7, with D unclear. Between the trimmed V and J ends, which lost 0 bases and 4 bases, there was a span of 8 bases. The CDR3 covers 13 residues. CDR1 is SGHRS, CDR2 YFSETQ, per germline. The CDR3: CASSLELVYEQYF. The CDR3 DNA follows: TGCGCCAGCAGCTTGGAGTTAGTATACGAGCAGTACTTC. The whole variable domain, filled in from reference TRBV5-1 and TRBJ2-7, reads KAGVTQTPRYLIKTRGQQVTLSCSPISGHRSVSWYQQTPGQGLQFLFEYFSETQRNKGNFPGRFSGRQFSNSRSEMNVSTLELGDSALYLCASSLELVYEQYFGPGTRLTVT.

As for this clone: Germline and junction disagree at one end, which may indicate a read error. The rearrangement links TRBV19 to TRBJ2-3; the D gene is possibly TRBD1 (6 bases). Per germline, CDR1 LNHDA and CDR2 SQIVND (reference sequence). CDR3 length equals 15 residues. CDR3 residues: CASSIEGASRDTQYF. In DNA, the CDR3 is TGTGCCAGTAGTATAGAGGGGGCGAGCAGAGATACGCAGTATTTT.

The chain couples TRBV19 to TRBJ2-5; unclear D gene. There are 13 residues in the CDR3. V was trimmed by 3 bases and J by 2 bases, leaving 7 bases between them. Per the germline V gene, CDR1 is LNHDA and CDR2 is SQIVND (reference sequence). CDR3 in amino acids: CASSIERQETQYF. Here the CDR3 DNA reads TGTGCCAGTAGTATTGAGAGGCAAGAGACCCAGTACTTC.

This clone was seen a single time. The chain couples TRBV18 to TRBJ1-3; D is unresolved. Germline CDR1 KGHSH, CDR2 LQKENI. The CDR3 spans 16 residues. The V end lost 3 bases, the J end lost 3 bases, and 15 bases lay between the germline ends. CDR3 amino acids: CASSPTPGGLGNTIYF. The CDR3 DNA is TGTGCCAGCTCACCTACCCCCGGAGGTCTTGGAAACACCATATATTTT. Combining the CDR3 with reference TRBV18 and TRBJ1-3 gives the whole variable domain NAGVMQNPRHLVRRRGQEARLRCSPMKGHSHVYWYRQLPEEGLKFMVYLQKENIIDESGMPKERFSAEFPKEGPSILRIQQVVRGDSAAYFCASSPTPGGLGNTIYFGEGSWLTVV.

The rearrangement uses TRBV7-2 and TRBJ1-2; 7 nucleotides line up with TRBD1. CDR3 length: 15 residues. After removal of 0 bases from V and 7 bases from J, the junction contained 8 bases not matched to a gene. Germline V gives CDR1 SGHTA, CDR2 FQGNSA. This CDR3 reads CASSLAQGVRRGYTF. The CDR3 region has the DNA TGTGCCAGCAGCTTAGCGCAGGGGGTGAGGCGTGGCTACACCTTC.

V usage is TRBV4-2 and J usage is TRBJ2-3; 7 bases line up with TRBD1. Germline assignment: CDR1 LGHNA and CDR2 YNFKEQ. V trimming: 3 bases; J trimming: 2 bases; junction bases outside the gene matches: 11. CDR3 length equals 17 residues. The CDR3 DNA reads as TGTGCCAGCAGCCATCTAATGGGACAGCAAAACACAGATACGCAGTATTTT. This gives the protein CASSHLMGQQNTDTQYF.

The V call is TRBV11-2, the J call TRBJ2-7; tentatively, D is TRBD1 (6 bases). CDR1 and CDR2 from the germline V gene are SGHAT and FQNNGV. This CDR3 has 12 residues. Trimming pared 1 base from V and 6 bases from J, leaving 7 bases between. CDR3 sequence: CASSLVGGEQYF. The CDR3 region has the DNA TGTGCCAGCAGCTTAGTAGGGGGCGAGCAGTACTTC.

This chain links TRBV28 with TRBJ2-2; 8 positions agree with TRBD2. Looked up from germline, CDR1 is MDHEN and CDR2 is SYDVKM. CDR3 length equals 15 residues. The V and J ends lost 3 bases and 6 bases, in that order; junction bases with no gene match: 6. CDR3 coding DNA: TGTGCCAGCAGTTTTACGGGGGGGAGGGCCGGGGAGCTGTTTTTT. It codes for CASSFTGGRAGELFF.

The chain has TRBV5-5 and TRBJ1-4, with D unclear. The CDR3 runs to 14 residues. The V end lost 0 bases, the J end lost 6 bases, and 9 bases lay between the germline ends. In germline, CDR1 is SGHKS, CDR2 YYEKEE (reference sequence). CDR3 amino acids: CASSLGGAHEKLFF. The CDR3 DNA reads TGTGCCAGCAGCTTGGGAGGCGCCCATGAAAAACTGTTTTTT.

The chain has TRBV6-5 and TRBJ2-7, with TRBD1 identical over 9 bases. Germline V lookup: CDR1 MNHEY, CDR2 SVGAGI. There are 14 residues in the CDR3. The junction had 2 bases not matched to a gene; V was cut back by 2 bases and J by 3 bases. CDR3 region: CASSYRQGVYEQYF. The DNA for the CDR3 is TGTGCCAGCAGTTACCGACAGGGGGTCTACGAGCAGTACTTC.

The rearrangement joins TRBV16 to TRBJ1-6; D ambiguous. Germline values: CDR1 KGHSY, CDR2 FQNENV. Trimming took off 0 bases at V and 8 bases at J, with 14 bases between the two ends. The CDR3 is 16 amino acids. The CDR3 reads CASSQSSGRGYSPLHF. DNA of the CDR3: TGTGCCAGCAGCCAATCGAGCGGACGCGGATATTCACCCCTCCACTTT. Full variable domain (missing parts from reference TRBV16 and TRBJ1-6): GEEVAQTPKHLVRGEGQKAKLYCAPIKGHSYVFWYQQVLKNEFKFLISFQNENVFDETGMPKERFSAKCLPNSPCSLEIQATKLEDSAVYFCASSQSSGRGYSPLHFGNGTRLTVT.

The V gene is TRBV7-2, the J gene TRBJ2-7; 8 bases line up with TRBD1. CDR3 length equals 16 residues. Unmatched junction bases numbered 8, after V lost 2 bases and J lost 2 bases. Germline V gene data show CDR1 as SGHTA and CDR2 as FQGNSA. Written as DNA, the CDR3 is TGTGCCAGCAGCTTACACTCCACAGGGGGACCCTACGAGCAGTACTTC. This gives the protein CASSLHSTGGPYEQYF.

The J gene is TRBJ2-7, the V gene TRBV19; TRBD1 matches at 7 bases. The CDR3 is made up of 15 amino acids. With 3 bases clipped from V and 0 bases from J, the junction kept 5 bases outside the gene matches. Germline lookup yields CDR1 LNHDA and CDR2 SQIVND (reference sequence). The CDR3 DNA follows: TGTGCCAGTAGTATGAAGGGACAGACCTCCTACGAGCAGTACTTC. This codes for CASSMKGQTSYEQYF.

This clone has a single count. The CDR3 spells CASSQRTGWGNTIYF. CDR3 nucleotide sequence: TGTGCCAGCAGCCAGAGGACAGGGTGGGGAAACACCATATATTTT. The V and J genes are TRBV3-1 (or the pseudogene TRBV3-2) and TRBJ1-3; TRBD1 matches at 8 bases. The J segment lost 4 bases and the V segment lost 3 bases, leaving 5 bases of the junction unmatched. Germline loops: CDR1 LGHDT, CDR2 YNNKEL (reference sequence). The CDR3 has 15 amino acids.